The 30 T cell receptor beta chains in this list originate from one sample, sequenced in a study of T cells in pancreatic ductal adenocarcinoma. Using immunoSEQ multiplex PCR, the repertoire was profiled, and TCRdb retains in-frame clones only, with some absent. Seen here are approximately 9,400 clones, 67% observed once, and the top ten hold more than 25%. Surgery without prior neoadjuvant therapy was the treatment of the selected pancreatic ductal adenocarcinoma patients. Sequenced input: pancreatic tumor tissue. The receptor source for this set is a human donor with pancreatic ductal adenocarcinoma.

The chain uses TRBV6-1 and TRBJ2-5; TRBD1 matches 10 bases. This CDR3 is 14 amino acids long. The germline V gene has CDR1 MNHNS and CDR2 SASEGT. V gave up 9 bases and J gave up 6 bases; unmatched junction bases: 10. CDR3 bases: TGTGCCAGTACGACAGGGGGCGCCGGCCAGACCCAGTACTTC. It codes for CASTTGGAGQTQYF.

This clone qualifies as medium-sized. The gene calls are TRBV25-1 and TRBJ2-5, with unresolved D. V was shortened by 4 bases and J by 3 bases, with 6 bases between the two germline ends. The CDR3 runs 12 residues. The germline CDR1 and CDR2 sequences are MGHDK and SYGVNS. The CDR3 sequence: CASSGTEETQYF. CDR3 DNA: TGTGCCAGCAGTGGGACGGAAGAGACCCAGTACTTC.

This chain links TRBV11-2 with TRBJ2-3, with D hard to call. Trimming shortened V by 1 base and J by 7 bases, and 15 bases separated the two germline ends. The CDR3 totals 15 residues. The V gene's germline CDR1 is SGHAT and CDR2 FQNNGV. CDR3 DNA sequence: TGTGCCAGCAGCTTAGGGTTGAATAGCCCGAATACGCAGTATTTT. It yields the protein CASSLGLNSPNTQYF.

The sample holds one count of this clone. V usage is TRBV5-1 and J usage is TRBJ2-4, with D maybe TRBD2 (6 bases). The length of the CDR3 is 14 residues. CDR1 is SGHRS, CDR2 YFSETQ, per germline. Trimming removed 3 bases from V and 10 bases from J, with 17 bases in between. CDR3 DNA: TGCGCCAGCAGCTCTGGAGGGCCTAGGGATATTCAGTACTTC. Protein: CASSSGGPRDIQYF.

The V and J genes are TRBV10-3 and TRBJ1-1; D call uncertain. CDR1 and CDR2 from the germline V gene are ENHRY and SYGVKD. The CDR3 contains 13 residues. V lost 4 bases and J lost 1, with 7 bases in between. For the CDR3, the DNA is TGTGCCATCAGTGGGAAAGGGAACACTGAAGCTTTCTTT. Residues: CAISGKGNTEAFF.

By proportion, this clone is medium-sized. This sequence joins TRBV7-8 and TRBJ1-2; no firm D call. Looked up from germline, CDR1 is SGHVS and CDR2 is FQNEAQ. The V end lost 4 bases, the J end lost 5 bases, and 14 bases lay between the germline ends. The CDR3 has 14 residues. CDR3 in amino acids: CASSSSVQPYGYTF. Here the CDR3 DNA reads TGTGCCAGCAGCTCCTCGGTACAGCCTTATGGCTACACCTTC.

This CDR3 reads CASSSRVNSPLHF. For the CDR3, the DNA is TGTGCCAGCAGCTCCAGGGTAAATTCACCCCTCCACTTT. V and J are TRBV11-3 and TRBJ1-6, with a tentative D call TRBD1 (5 bases). The CDR3 runs to 13 residues. Between the trimmed V and J ends, which lost 4 bases and 7 bases, there was a span of 8 bases. The V gene's germline CDR1 is SGHNT and CDR2 YENEEA.

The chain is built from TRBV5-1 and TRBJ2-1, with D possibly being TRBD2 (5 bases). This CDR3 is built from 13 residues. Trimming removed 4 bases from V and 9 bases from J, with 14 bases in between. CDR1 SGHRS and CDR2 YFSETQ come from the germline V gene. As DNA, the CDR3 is TGCGCCAGCAGCATACTAGACCGGGGTGAGCAGTTCTTC. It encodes CASSILDRGEQFF. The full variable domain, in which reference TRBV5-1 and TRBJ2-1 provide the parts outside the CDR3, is KAGVTQTPRYLIKTRGQQVTLSCSPISGHRSVSWYQQTPGQGLQFLFEYFSETQRNKGNFPGRFSGRQFSNSRSEMNVSTLELGDSALYLCASSILDRGEQFFGPGTRLTVL.

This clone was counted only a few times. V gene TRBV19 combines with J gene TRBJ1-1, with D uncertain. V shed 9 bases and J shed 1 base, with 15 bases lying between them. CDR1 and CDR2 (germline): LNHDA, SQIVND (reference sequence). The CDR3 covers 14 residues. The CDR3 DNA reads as TGTGCCAGCTCTGCCACAGAGACGAACACTGAAGCTTTCTTT. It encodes CASSATETNTEAFF.

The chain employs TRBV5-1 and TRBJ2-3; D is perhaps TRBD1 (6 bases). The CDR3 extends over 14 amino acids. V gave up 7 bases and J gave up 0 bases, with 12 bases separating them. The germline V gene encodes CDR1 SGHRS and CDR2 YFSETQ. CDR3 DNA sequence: TGCGCCAGCGACCCGACAGGAAGCACAGATACGCAGTATTTT. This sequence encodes CASDPTGSTDTQYF.

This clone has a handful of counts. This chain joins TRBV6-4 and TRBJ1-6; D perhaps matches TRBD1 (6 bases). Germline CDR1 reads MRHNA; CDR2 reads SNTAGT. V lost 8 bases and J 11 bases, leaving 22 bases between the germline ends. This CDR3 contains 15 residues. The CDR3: CASAQIPGGRAPLHF. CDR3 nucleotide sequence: TGTGCCAGCGCCCAAATTCCGGGGGGCAGAGCACCCCTCCACTTT.

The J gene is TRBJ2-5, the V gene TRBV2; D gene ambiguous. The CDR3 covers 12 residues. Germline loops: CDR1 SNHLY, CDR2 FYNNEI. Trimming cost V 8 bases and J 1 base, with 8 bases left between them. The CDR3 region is CASSWGQETQYF. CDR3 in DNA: TGTGCCAGCTCCTGGGGCCAAGAGACCCAGTACTTC.

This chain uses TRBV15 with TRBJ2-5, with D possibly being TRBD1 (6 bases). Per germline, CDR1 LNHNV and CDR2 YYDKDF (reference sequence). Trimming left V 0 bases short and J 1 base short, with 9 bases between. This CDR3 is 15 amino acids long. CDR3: CATSRDRTVQETQYF. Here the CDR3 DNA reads TGTGCCACCAGCAGAGATCGGACAGTCCAAGAGACCCAGTACTTC.

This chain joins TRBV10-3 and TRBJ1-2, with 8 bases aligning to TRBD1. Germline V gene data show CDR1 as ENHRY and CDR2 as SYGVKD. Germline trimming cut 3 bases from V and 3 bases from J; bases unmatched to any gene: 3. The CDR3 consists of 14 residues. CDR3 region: CAISDNRGDYGYTF. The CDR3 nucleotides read TGTGCCATCAGTGACAACAGGGGGGACTATGGCTACACCTTC.

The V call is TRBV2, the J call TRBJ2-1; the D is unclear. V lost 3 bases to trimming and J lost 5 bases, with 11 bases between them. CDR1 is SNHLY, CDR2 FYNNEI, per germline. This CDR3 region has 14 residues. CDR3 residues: CASSDLGSNNEQFF. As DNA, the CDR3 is TGTGCCAGCAGTGATTTGGGCTCAAACAATGAGCAGTTCTTC.

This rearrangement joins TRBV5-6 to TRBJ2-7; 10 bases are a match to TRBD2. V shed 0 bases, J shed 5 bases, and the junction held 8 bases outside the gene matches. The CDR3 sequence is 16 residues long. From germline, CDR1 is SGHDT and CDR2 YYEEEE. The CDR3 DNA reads TGTGCCAGCAGCTTGGGGCCTAGCGGGAGTAACGACGAGCAGTACTTC. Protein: CASSLGPSGSNDEQYF.

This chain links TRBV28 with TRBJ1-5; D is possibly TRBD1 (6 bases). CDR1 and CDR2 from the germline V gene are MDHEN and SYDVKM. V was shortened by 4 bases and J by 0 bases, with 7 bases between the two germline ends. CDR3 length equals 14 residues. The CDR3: CASSSGASNQPQHF. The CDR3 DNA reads TGTGCCAGCAGTTCGGGGGCTAGCAATCAGCCCCAGCATTTT.

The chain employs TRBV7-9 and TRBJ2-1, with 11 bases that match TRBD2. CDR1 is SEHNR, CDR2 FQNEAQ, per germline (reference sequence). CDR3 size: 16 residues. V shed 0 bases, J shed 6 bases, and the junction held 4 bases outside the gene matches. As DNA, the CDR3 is TGTGCCAGCAGCTTAGCGGTTACTAGCGGGAGCAATGAGCAGTTCTTC. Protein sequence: CASSLAVTSGSNEQFF.

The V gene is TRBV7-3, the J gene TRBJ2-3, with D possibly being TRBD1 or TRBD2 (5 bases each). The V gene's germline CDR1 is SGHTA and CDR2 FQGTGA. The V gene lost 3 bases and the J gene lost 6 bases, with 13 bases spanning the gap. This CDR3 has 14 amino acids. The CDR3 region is CASSFRDEADTQYF. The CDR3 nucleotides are TGTGCCAGCAGCTTCCGGGACGAGGCTGATACGCAGTATTTT.

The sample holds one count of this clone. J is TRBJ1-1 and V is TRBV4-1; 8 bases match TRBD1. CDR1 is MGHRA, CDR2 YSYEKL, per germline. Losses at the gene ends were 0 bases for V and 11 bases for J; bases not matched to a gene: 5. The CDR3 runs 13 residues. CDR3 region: CASSQDRTGKAFF. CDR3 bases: TGCGCCAGCAGCCAAGACCGGACAGGGAAGGCTTTCTTT.

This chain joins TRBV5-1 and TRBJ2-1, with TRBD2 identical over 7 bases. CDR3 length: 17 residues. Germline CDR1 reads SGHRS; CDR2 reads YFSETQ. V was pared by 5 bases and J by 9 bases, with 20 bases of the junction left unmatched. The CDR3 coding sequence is TGCGCCAGCAGGCTGACCGAAAGCGGGACCCTCCCCATTGAGCAGTTCTTC. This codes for CASRLTESGTLPIEQFF.

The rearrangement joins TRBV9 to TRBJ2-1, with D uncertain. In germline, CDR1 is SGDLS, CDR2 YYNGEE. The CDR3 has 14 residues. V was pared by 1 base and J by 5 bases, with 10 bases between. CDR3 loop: CASSVYLGNNEQFF. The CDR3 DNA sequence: TGTGCCAGCAGCGTATACCTGGGGAACAATGAGCAGTTCTTC. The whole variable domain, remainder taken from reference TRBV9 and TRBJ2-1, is DSGVTQTPKHLITATGQRVTLRCSPRSGDLSVYWYQQSLDQGLQFLIQYYNGEERAKGNILERFSAQQFPDLHSELNLSSLELGDSALYFCASSVYLGNNEQFFGPGTRLTVL.

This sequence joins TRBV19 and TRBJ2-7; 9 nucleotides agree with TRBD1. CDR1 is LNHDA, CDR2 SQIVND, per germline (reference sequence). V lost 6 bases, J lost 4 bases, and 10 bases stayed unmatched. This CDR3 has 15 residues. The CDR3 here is CASRKWDRDGYEQYF. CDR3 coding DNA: TGTGCCAGTAGGAAGTGGGACAGGGATGGGTACGAGCAGTACTTC.

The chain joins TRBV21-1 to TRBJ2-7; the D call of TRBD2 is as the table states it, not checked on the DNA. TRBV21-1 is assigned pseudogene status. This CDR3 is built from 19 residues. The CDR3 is CASSDVSSGRLVSSYEQYF. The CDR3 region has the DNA TGTGCCAGCAGCGACGTATCGAGCGGGAGGCTTGTAAGCTCCTACGAGCAGTACTTC.

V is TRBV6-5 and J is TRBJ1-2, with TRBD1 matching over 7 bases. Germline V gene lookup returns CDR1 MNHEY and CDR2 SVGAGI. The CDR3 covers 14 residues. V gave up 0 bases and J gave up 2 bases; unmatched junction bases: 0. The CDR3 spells CASSYSGQNYGYTF. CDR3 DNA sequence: TGTGCCAGCAGTTACTCGGGACAGAACTATGGCTACACCTTC.

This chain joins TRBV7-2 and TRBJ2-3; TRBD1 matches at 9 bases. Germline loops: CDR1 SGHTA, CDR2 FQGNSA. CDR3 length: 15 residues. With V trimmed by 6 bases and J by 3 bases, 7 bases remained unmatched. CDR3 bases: TGTGCCAGCAGTTACACGACAGGGGGAACAGATACGCAGTATTTT. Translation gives CASSYTTGGTDTQYF.

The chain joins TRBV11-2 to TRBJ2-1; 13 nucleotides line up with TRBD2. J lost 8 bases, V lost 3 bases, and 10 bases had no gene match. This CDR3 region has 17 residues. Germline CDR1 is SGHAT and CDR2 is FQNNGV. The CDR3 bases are TGTGCCAGCAGCTTCTGGAGACTAGCGGGAGGCGCAGATGAGCAGTTCTTC. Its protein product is CASSFWRLAGGADEQFF.

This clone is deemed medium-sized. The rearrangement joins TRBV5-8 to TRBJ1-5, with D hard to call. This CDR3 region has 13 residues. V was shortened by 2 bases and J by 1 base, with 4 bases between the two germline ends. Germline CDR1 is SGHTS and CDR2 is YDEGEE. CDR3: CASSFRSNQPQHF. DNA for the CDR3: TGTGCCAGCAGCTTCCGGAGCAATCAGCCCCAGCATTTT.

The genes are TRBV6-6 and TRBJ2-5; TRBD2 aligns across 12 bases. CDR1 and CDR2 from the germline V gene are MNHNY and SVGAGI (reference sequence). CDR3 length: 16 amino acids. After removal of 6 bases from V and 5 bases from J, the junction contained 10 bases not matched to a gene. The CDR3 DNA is TGTGCCAGCAGCTCCCGACTAGCGGGGGTTTCGGAGACCCAGTACTTC. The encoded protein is CASSSRLAGVSETQYF.

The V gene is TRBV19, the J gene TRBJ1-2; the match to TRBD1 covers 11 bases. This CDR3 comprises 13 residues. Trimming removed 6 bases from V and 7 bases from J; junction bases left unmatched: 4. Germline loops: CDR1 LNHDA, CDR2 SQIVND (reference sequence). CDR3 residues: CASRDRGLTGYTF. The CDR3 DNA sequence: TGTGCCAGTAGGGACAGGGGGCTCACTGGCTACACCTTC. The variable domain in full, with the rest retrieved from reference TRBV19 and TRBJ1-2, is DGGITQSPKYLFRKEGQNVTLSCEQNLNHDAMYWYRQDPGQGLRLIYYSQIVNDFQKGDIAEGYSVSREKKESFPLTVTSAQKNPTAFYLCASRDRGLTGYTFGSGTRLTVV.